This T cell receptor (beta chain) was found in a study of T cells in Graves' hyperthyroidism and ophthalmopathy. Study-wide results and caveats: Using 13 V-J features, a model discriminated ophthalmopathy from stable hyperthyroidism.

The CDR3 sequence is 15 residues long. The V segment lost 0 bases and the J segment 4 bases; nucleotides outside the gene matches: 3. CDR1 LGHNA and CDR2 YSLEER come from the germline V gene. Researchers took RNA transcripts and amplified the TCR beta CDR3 regions from them. The study used the HTBI primer set for a first-round RT-PCR of the TCR CDR3. TCRdb recomputed calls from the multiplex PCR reads with MiXCR, one row per CDR3 protein. The sample has roughly 740,000 distinct CDR3 sequences; about a sixth are singletons. This clonotype was seen only a few times. What it binds is unknown. Absence of ophthalmopathy progression within 18 months defined stable Graves' hyperthyroidism. With a duration under 2 months, the hyperthyroidism was newly diagnosed in patients aged 18 to 65. Diagnoses rested on clinical symptoms, serum thyroxine and TRAb, thyroid ultrasound and orbital computed tomography.

This clonotype was obtained from a man aged 18 to 35 with Graves' hyperthyroidism. The sequencing sample was made of blood. The chain recombines TRBV4-3 with TRBJ2-3, with 8 nucleotides matching TRBD2. The CDR3 sequence: CASSQDAGGSDTQYF. For the CDR3, the DNA is TGCGCCAGCAGCCAAGATGCGGGAGGATCAGATACGCAGTATTTT.